This passage covers 18 T cell receptor beta chains from one sample sequenced in a study of blood T cell repertoires in COVID-19. Profiling relied on immunoSEQ multiplex PCR, and the TCRdb table lists in-frame clones only, not all of them. Of around 200,000 clones in the sample, more than 65% were seen once. The sequencing input was peripheral blood. These TCRs come from a human donor with acute or convalescent COVID-19. The donor label of this sample is uncertain.

This chain joins TRBV6-5 and TRBJ1-1; weak D call: TRBD1 (6 bases). Germline loops: CDR1 MNHEY, CDR2 SVGAGI. The V gene lost 4 bases and the J gene lost 7 bases, with 13 bases spanning the gap. There are 13 residues in the CDR3. Written as DNA, the CDR3 is TGTGCCAGCAGTTTTGGGACACCATTTGAAGCTTTCTTT. This encodes CASSFGTPFEAFF.

J is TRBJ2-1 and V is TRBV27, with TRBD2 matching over 12 bases. This CDR3 has 17 residues. CDR1 MNHEY and CDR2 SMNVEV come from the germline V gene (reference sequence). V lost 5 bases and J lost 7; bases outside the gene matches: 12. The CDR3 sequence: CASSPEPGLAGKNEQFF. CDR3 bases: TGTGCCAGCAGTCCCGAACCTGGACTAGCGGGGAAGAATGAGCAGTTCTTC.

V usage is TRBV15 and J usage is TRBJ2-7, with D possibly being TRBD1 (6 bases). V was pared by 3 bases and J by 6 bases, with 15 bases between. This CDR3 is 14 amino acids long. Germline V CDR1 and CDR2: LNHNV, YYDKDF (reference sequence). The CDR3 is CATSRDSVPGEQYF. In nucleotides, the CDR3 is TGTGCCACCAGCAGGGACAGCGTCCCAGGCGAGCAGTACTTC.

This rearrangement joins TRBV27 to TRBJ2-7; weak D call: TRBD1 (5 bases). The CDR3 totals 15 residues. Germline assignment: CDR1 MNHEY and CDR2 SMNVEV (reference sequence). With 8 bases removed from V and 2 bases from J, the gap between germline ends came to 19 bases. The CDR3 nucleotides are TGTGCCAGCCAGACCCGACAGCTTCCCCCCTACGAGCAGTACTTC. It translates to CASQTRQLPPYEQYF.

This clone was seen once. This chain joins TRBV2 and TRBJ1-2; maybe TRBD1 (6 bases). This CDR3 has 13 amino acids. Germline V gives CDR1 SNHLY, CDR2 FYNNEI. V lost 8 bases and J 5 bases, leaving 15 bases between the germline ends. CDR3 DNA: TGTGCCAGCTCGTTCAGGGGCCCTTATGGCTACACCTTC. It codes for CASSFRGPYGYTF.

This sequence joins TRBV29-1 and TRBJ1-1; D is undetermined. CDR3 size: 13 residues. V was cut by 4 bases and J by 4 bases, with 13 bases left in between. The germline V gene has CDR1 SQVTM and CDR2 ANQGSEA. CDR3 residues: CSVGQTFGTEAFF. The CDR3 DNA reads as TGCAGCGTTGGACAAACGTTTGGCACTGAAGCTTTCTTT.

This clone came up a few times. The genes are TRBV19 and TRBJ1-4; 7 nucleotides agree with TRBD1. V lost 10 bases, J lost 9 bases, and 14 bases stayed unmatched. The CDR3 sequence is 14 residues long. CDR1 LNHDA and CDR2 SQIVND come from the germline V gene (reference sequence). The CDR3 loop is CATSLQGGMKKLFF. DNA of the CDR3: TGTGCCACCAGTCTTCAGGGGGGAATGAAAAAACTGTTTTTT.

This clone was seen a single time. The chain carries TRBV6-5 and TRBJ1-2, with 8 bases that match TRBD1. In germline, CDR1 is MNHEY, CDR2 SVGAGI. After removal of 6 bases from V and 8 bases from J, the junction contained 11 bases not matched to a gene. This CDR3 spans 14 amino acids. CDR3 sequence: CASSLQQGGGGYTF. The CDR3 nucleotides are TGTGCCAGCAGCCTCCAACAGGGGGGAGGAGGCTACACCTTC.

The CDR3 loop is CASSPHGDNEQFF. In nucleotides, the CDR3 is TGTGCCAGCAGCCCGCACGGGGACAATGAGCAGTTCTTC. V usage is TRBV7-2 and J usage is TRBJ2-1, with D maybe TRBD2 (5 bases). Germline CDR1 is SGHTA and CDR2 is FQGNSA. This CDR3 is 13 amino acids long. V lost 5 bases and J lost 5, with 10 bases in between.

This clone was observed a few times. The chain uses TRBV28 and TRBJ2-7; tentatively, D is TRBD2 (5 bases). The CDR3 length is 12 residues. CDR1 MDHEN and CDR2 SYDVKM come from the germline V gene. V gave up 8 bases and J gave up 0 bases, with 8 bases separating them. The CDR3 DNA reads as TGTGCCAGCCAAGCGGTCTCCTACGAGCAGTACTTC. Translating it yields CASQAVSYEQYF.

This clone was observed a handful of times. This chain connects TRBV18 to TRBJ2-7, with D unclear. V was cut by 2 bases and J by 8 bases, with 22 bases left in between. CDR1 and CDR2 (germline): KGHSH, LQKENI. This CDR3 contains 16 residues. CDR3 DNA: TGTGCCAGCTCACCAGTCTTACGGGTCCCCCTGCCGAAGCAGTACTTC. Its protein product is CASSPVLRVPLPKQYF.

The chain is built from TRBV28 and TRBJ1-5, with D perhaps matching TRBD1 (5 bases). Germline CDR1 and CDR2: MDHEN and SYDVKM. The V and J ends lost 3 bases and 2 bases respectively, with 11 bases between them. The length of the CDR3 is 15 residues. The CDR3 sequence is CASSFQGMGNQPQHF. CDR3 coding DNA: TGTGCCAGCAGTTTCCAGGGTATGGGCAATCAGCCCCAGCATTTT. Full variable domain (outside the CDR3, taken from reference TRBV28 and TRBJ1-5): DVKVTQSSRYLVKRTGEKVFLECVQDMDHENMFWYRQDPGLGLRLIYFSYDVKMKEKGDIPEGYSVSREKKERFSLILESASTNQTSMYLCASSFQGMGNQPQHFGDGTRLSIL.

This chain joins TRBV19 and TRBJ2-1, with 8 nucleotides matching TRBD2. CDR3 size: 16 residues. CDR1 LNHDA and CDR2 SQIVND come from the germline V gene (reference sequence). The V segment lost 7 bases and the J segment 5 bases; nucleotides outside the gene matches: 13. CDR3 in amino acids: CASNLAGRINHNEQFF. CDR3 DNA: TGTGCCAGTAACTTAGCGGGGCGGATAAATCACAATGAGCAGTTCTTC.

The genes are TRBV5-4 and TRBJ1-1; D is ambiguous. The CDR3 length is 14 residues. The germline gives CDR1 SGHNT, CDR2 YYREEE (reference sequence). V lost 0 bases and J 5 bases, leaving 11 bases between the germline ends. CDR3 DNA sequence: TGTGCCAGCAGCTTGGCTTTACGAGGGACTGAAGCTTTCTTT. This codes for CASSLALRGTEAFF.

This chain joins TRBV12-3 or TRBV12-4 and TRBJ1-2, with 9 bases matching TRBD1. This CDR3 has 13 amino acids. Germline trimming cut 6 bases from V and 8 bases from J; bases unmatched to any gene: 7. CDR3 in DNA: TGTGCCAGCAGCCGGGGACAGGGAAGAGGCTACACCTTC. Its protein is CASSRGQGRGYTF.

In DNA, the CDR3 is TGTGCCAGTAGTATAAACGGACAGACCACAGATACGCAGTATTTT. As protein: CASSINGQTTDTQYF. The chain employs TRBV19 and TRBJ2-3; the D gene is possibly TRBD1 (6 bases). V lost 2 bases and J 2 bases, leaving 11 bases between the germline ends. Germline CDR1 LNHDA, CDR2 SQIVND (reference sequence). The CDR3 extends over 15 amino acids.

With regard to this clone: Different DNA sequences within this sample yield the same CDR3. V is TRBV9 and J is TRBJ2-3; tentatively, D is TRBD2 (5 bases). The ends were cut back, 0 bases at V and 0 bases at J, with 5 bases in the middle. This CDR3 comprises 14 residues. Germline lookup yields CDR1 SGDLS and CDR2 YYNGEE. CDR3 DNA sequence: TGTGCCAGCAGCGTAGCGGGAAGCACAGATACGCAGTATTTT. Protein product: CASSVAGSTDTQYF.

This rearrangement joins TRBV2 to TRBJ1-3; TRBD1 aligns across 8 bases. The ends lost 5 bases at V and 4 bases at J; junction bases unmatched: 10. CDR1 is SNHLY and CDR2 is FYNNEI in the germline V gene. CDR3 size: 16 residues. The CDR3 DNA is TGTGCCAGCAGTCCTCTCCTAACAGGGGGAGGAAACACCATATATTTT. As protein: CASSPLLTGGGNTIYF.